Below, 20 T cell receptor beta chains from the same sample are listed, as sequenced in a study of human T cells and chemical hapten exposure (dated by TCRdb to about 2021). Preparation of the library involved RACE. The listed sequencing device is NextSeq 500. TCRdb reworked the public reads: Q25 trimming with fastp, MiXCR clone assembly, productive beta chains retained. Every CDR3 protein is listed once, alongside the most common genes and DNA of its rows. The sample table lists about 380,000 distinct CDR3 sequences, approximately 5.1% of them with a count of one. The ten largest clones represent approximately 2.8% of the sample. What this sample's time point label stands for: pre-sensitization, week 0. This specimen's treatment or condition label, per the study, means: therapeutic diphenylcyclopropenone sensitization with weekly scalp DPC. The source material was whole blood, sampled in connection with sensitization to the hapten diphenylcyclopropenone (DPC). Receptors originate from a woman between 45 and 60 years old with alopecia areata. Some clones in this sample may be carry-over from other donors' samples.

This clonotype came up a few times. V and J are TRBV6-1 and TRBJ1-5; D not resolved. This CDR3 region has 15 residues. Trimming stripped 6 bases from V and 6 bases from J, with 18 bases between. Germline CDR1 is MNHNS and CDR2 is SASEGT. The CDR3 DNA reads as TGTGCCAGCAGAGCGAACCCCAATGCAGGTCAGCCCCAGCATTTT. Protein sequence: CASRANPNAGQPQHF.

This CDR3 is CASNSGSYGYTF. The CDR3 DNA reads TGTGCCAGCAACTCAGGGTCCTATGGCTACACCTTC. This sequence joins TRBV11-2 and TRBJ1-2; perhaps TRBD1 as D (5 bases). V lost 7 bases and J lost 4, with 10 bases in between. This CDR3 contains 12 residues. The V gene's germline CDR1 is SGHAT and CDR2 FQNNGV.

The chain joins TRBV6-2 or TRBV6-3 to TRBJ2-1; possible D gene TRBD2, 6 bases. There are 13 residues in the CDR3. Trimming removed 6 bases from V and 7 bases from J, with 13 bases in between. Germline V gene lookup returns CDR1 MNHEY and CDR2 SVGEGT. In DNA form, the CDR3 reads TGTGCCAGCAGGTGGGGCGGGGCAAATGAGCAGTTCTTC. It specifies CASRWGGANEQFF.

This clonotype is a singleton in its sample. The chain carries TRBV6-6 and TRBJ1-4, with TRBD1 as a possible D gene (6 bases). The germline V gene encodes CDR1 MNHNY and CDR2 SVGAGI (reference sequence). This CDR3 has 17 residues. Trimming left V 2 bases short and J 2 bases short, with 15 bases between. CDR3 sequence reads: CASSYPRWDTTNEKLFF. CDR3 coding DNA: TGTGCCAGCAGTTACCCACGTTGGGACACCACTAATGAAAAACTGTTTTTT.

This clonotype showed up just a few times. The chain links TRBV4-3 to TRBJ1-2; 12 positions match TRBD1. The CDR3 is 16 residues long. The germline gives CDR1 LGHNA, CDR2 YSLEER. The ends lost 0 bases at V and 5 bases at J; junction bases unmatched: 4. The CDR3 reads CASSQDQGQGAYGYTF. The CDR3 DNA is TGCGCCAGCAGCCAAGATCAGGGACAGGGGGCGTATGGCTACACCTTC.

This clonotype has ten or more counts. The chain links TRBV5-1 to TRBJ2-3; 10 positions match TRBD2. The CDR3 runs 16 residues. V was pared by 4 bases and J by 3 bases, with 8 bases of the junction left unmatched. The germline gives CDR1 SGHRS, CDR2 YFSETQ. CDR3 coding DNA: TGCGCCAGCAGCACAGCTAGCGGGGGTTTGACAGATACGCAGTATTTT. Its protein product is CASSTASGGLTDTQYF.

This clonotype was seen a few times. At one end, the junction sequence differs from germline, possibly due to a read error. The gene calls are TRBV3-1 and TRBJ1-1; D not resolved. CDR3 length equals 10 residues. The germline gives CDR1 LGHDT, CDR2 YNNKEL (reference sequence). The CDR3 DNA sequence: TGTGCCAGCAGCCAAGAGCGGCAGGTCTTT. This gives the protein CASSQERQVF.

This clonotype has at least ten counts. The chain joins TRBV20-1 to TRBJ2-5; D is uncertain. Germline V gives CDR1 DFQATT, CDR2 SNEGSKA (reference sequence). With 6 bases removed from V and 1 base from J, the gap between germline ends came to 15 bases. The CDR3 spans 14 residues. CDR3: CSASPPLRQETQYF. The CDR3 DNA reads as TGCAGTGCCAGCCCGCCCCTCCGCCAAGAGACCCAGTACTTC.

This clonotype was found a few times. This chain joins TRBV27 and TRBJ2-5, with 8 bases fitting TRBD2. The CDR3 is made up of 15 amino acids. The trim removed 2 bases at V and 4 bases at J, leaving 6 bases unmatched. CDR1 is MNHEY, CDR2 SMNVEV, per germline (reference sequence). In DNA form, the CDR3 reads TGTGCCAGCAGTTTAAGAAGCGGGAGTACAGAGACCCAGTACTTC. Translated: CASSLRSGSTETQYF.

This clonotype appeared a few times. The chain couples TRBV6-6 to TRBJ2-7, with 7 bases lining up with TRBD2. The germline CDR1 and CDR2 sequences are MNHNY and SVGAGI (reference sequence). This CDR3 spans 17 amino acids. J lost 1 base, V lost 2 bases, and 11 bases had no gene match. CDR3 coding DNA: TGTGCCAGCAGTTACCTGATTCGCGGGAGTGGTTCCTACGAGCAGTACTTC. Translated: CASSYLIRGSGSYEQYF.

V is TRBV12-3 or TRBV12-4 and J is TRBJ2-3; possibly TRBD1 for D (5 bases). V lost 0 bases to trimming and J lost 2 bases, with 9 bases between them. This CDR3 spans 15 amino acids. The DNA for the CDR3 is TGTGCCAGCAGTTTAGCGAACAGGCTCACAGATACGCAGTATTTT. Translating it yields CASSLANRLTDTQYF.

Ten or more counts support this clonotype. This chain links TRBV10-3 with TRBJ2-3, with D possibly TRBD2 on 6 matching bases. In germline, CDR1 is ENHRY, CDR2 SYGVKD. V gave up 3 bases and J gave up 4 bases, with 14 bases separating them. The CDR3 consists of 15 residues. The CDR3, as DNA: TGTGCCATCAGTGAAGGACGGAGGGGTCCAGATACGCAGTATTTT. This sequence encodes CAISEGRRGPDTQYF.

This clonotype showed up many times. The CDR3 protein is CASTSVGLGEQYF. CDR3 nucleotides: TGTGCCAGCACCTCGGTAGGACTGGGCGAGCAGTACTTC. V gene TRBV12-3 or TRBV12-4 combines with J gene TRBJ2-7; TRBD2 is a possible D gene (5 bases). Trimming removed 7 bases at V and 6 bases at J, with 16 bases between. The CDR3 totals 13 residues.

As DNA, the CDR3 is TGTGCCAGCAGTGAGGCAGGGGATATCACCGGGGAGCTGTTTTTT. As protein: CASSEAGDITGELFF. This chain joins TRBV2 and TRBJ2-2; D may be TRBD1 (6 bases). V dropped 3 bases and J dropped 4 bases, with 12 bases sitting between them. The germline V gene has CDR1 SNHLY and CDR2 FYNNEI. CDR3 length: 15 residues. Using reference TRBV2 and TRBJ2-2 for the parts outside the CDR3, the full variable domain is EPEVTQTPSHQVTQMGQEVILRCVPISNHLYFYWYRQILGQKVEFLVSFYNNEISEKSEIFDDQFSVERPDGSNFTLKIRSTKLEDSAMYFCASSEAGDITGELFFGEGSRLTVL.

This clonotype has ten or more counts. This chain uses TRBV12-3 or TRBV12-4 with TRBJ2-7; possibly TRBD2 for D (6 bases). The CDR3 is made up of 14 amino acids. Trimming cost V 0 bases and J 0 bases, with 6 bases left between them. The CDR3 spells CASSLAGGSYEQYF. The CDR3 region has the DNA TGTGCCAGCAGTTTAGCCGGGGGCTCCTACGAGCAGTACTTC.

The rearrangement uses TRBV12-3 or TRBV12-4 and TRBJ2-1; the D is unclear. The CDR3 extends over 14 amino acids. V was cut by 2 bases and J by 7 bases, with 12 bases left in between. CDR3 bases: TGTGCCAGCAGTTTAAACTTAGGGCTTAATGAGCAGTTCTTC. Its protein product is CASSLNLGLNEQFF.

This clonotype has a handful of counts. The chain combines TRBV27 with TRBJ2-5; the D is unclear. CDR1 is MNHEY and CDR2 is SMNVEV in the germline V gene (reference sequence). CDR3 length equals 11 residues. V gave up 8 bases and J gave up 7 bases, with 11 bases separating them. CDR3 sequence: CASGQYGTQYF. The CDR3 bases are TGTGCCAGCGGGCAGTACGGGACCCAGTACTTC.

The J gene is TRBJ2-1, the V gene TRBV5-1, with D unclear. From germline, CDR1 is SGHRS and CDR2 YFSETQ. The CDR3 contains 15 residues. Trimming shortened V by 0 bases and J by 7 bases, and 14 bases separated the two germline ends. Here the CDR3 reads CASSLAAGPRNEQFF. CDR3 DNA sequence: TGCGCCAGCAGCTTGGCGGCAGGTCCTCGGAATGAGCAGTTCTTC.

Ten or more counts support this clonotype. The chain is built from TRBV7-2 and TRBJ2-3; D ambiguous. Germline V gene lookup returns CDR1 SGHTA and CDR2 FQGNSA. Trimming left V 4 bases short and J 5 bases short, with 4 bases between. This CDR3 has 11 residues. The CDR3 DNA reads TGTGCCAGCAGCTCGAAAGATACGCAGTATTTT. This sequence encodes CASSSKDTQYF.

This clonotype showed up just a few times. The rearrangement uses TRBV2 and TRBJ2-2; D possibly corresponds to TRBD1 (6 bases). The V end was cut by 8 bases, the J end by 2 bases, with 18 bases between. This CDR3 is built from 16 residues. Germline loops: CDR1 SNHLY, CDR2 FYNNEI. The CDR3 spells CASYDRNTANTGELFF. The CDR3 nucleotides are TGTGCCAGCTATGACAGGAACACAGCCAACACCGGGGAGCTGTTTTTT.